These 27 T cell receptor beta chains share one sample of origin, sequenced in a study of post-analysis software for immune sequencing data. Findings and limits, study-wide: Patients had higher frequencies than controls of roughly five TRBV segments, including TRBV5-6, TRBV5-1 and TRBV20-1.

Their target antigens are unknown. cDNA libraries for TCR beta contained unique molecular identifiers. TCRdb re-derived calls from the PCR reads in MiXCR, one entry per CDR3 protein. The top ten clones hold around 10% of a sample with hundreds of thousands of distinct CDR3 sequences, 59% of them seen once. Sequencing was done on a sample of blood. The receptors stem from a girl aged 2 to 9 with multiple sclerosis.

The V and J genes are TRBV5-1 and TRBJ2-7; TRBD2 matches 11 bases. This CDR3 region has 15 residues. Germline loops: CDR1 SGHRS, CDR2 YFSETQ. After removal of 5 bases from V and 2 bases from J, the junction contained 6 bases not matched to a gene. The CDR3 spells CASRLSLAGAYEQYF. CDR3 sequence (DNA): TGCGCCAGCAGGCTGTCACTAGCGGGGGCCTACGAGCAGTACTTC.

CDR3 protein: CASSLFSGGAAETQYF. In DNA form, the CDR3 reads TGCGCCAGCAGCTTGTTTAGCGGGGGGGCGGCGGAGACCCAGTACTTC. V is TRBV5-1 and J is TRBJ2-5; TRBD2 matches 11 bases. The CDR3 consists of 16 residues. Per germline, CDR1 SGHRS and CDR2 YFSETQ. With V trimmed by 1 base and J by 5 bases, 7 bases remained unmatched.

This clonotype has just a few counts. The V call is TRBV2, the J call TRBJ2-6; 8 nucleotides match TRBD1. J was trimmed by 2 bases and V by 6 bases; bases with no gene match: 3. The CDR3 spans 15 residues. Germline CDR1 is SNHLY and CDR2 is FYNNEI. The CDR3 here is CASRKTGAGANVLTF. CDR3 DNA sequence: TGTGCCAGCAGGAAGACAGGGGCTGGGGCCAACGTCCTGACTTTC.

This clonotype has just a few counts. The CDR3 sequence: CSVEGRDPDGANVLTF. CDR3 nucleotide sequence: TGCAGCGTTGAAGGCCGCGACCCCGATGGGGCCAACGTCCTGACTTTC. J is TRBJ2-6 and V is TRBV29-1; the D is unclear. This CDR3 is 16 amino acids long. The V and J ends lost 1 base and 3 bases respectively, with 13 bases between them. Looked up from germline, CDR1 is SQVTM and CDR2 is ANQGSEA.

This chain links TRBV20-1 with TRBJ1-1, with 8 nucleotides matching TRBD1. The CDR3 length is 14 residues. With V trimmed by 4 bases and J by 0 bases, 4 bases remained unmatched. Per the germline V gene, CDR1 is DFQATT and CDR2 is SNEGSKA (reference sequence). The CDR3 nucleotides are TGCAGTGCTACTGCAGGGGGCATGAACACTGAAGCTTTCTTT. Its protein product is CSATAGGMNTEAFF.

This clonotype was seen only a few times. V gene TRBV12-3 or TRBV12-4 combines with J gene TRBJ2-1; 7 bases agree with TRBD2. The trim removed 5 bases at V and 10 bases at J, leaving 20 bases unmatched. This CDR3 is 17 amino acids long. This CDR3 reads CASSPLGLADIQEEQFF. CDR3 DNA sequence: TGTGCCAGCAGTCCCCTCGGGCTAGCGGATATACAAGAGGAGCAGTTCTTC.

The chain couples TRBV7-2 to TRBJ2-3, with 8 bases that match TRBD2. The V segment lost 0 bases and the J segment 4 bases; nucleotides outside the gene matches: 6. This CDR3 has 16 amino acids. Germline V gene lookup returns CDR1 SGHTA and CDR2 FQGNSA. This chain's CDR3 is CASSLAIGGAPDTQYF. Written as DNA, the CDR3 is TGTGCCAGCAGCTTAGCGATCGGGGGGGCACCAGATACGCAGTATTTT.

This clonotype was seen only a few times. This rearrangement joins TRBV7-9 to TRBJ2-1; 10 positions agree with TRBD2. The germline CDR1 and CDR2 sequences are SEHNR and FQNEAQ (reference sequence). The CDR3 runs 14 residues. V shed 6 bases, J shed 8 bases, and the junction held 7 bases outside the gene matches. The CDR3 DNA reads TGTGCCAGCAGGGGTGGACTAGCGGTCGATGAGCAGTTCTTC. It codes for CASRGGLAVDEQFF.

CDR3 DNA sequence: TGCAGTGCAACCACAGACATGAACACTGAAGCTTTCTTT. This translates into CSATTDMNTEAFF. The V call is TRBV20-1, the J call TRBJ1-1; D remains ambiguous. The CDR3 covers 13 residues. V was shortened by 6 bases and J by 0 bases, with 11 bases between the two germline ends. Germline CDR1 is DFQATT and CDR2 is SNEGSKA (reference sequence).

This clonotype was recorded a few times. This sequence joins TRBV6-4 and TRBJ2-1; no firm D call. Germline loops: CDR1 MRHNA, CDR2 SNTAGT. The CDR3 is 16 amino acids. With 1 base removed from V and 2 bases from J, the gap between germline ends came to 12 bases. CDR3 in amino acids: CASSDWSGLPYNEQFF. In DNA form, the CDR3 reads TGTGCCAGCAGTGACTGGTCCGGCCTTCCCTACAATGAGCAGTTCTTC.

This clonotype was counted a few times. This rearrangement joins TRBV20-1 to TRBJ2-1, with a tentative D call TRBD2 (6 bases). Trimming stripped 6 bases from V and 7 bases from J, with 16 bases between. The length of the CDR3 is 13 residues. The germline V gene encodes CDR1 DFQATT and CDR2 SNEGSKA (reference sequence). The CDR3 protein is CSADSRETNEQFF. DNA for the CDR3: TGCAGTGCGGACTCCCGGGAGACAAATGAGCAGTTCTTC.

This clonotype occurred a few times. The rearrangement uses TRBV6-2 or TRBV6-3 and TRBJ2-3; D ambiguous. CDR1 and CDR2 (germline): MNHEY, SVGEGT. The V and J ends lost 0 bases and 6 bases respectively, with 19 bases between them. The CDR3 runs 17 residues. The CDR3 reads CASSYSKRTRGRDTQYF. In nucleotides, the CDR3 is TGTGCCAGCAGTTACTCGAAAAGGACCCGCGGCCGGGATACGCAGTATTTT.

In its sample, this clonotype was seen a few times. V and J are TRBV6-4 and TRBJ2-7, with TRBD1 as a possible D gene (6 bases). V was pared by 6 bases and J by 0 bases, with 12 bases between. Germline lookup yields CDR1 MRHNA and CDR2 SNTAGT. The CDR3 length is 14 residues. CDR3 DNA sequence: TGTGCCAGCAGGCCGACAGGCACCTCCTACGAGCAGTACTTC. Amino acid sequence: CASRPTGTSYEQYF.

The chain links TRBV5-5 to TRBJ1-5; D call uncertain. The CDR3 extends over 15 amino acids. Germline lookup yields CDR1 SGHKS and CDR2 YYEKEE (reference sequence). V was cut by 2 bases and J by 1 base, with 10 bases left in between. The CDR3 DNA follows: TGTGCCAGCAGCTTAGCGGGTTTGAGCAATCAGCCCCAGCATTTT. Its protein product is CASSLAGLSNQPQHF.

CDR3 coding DNA: TGTGCCATCAGTGGAAACGAAAGAGAGACCCAGTACTTC. Translating gives CAISGNERETQYF. V gene TRBV10-3 combines with J gene TRBJ2-5; D ambiguous. V lost 4 bases and J lost 4, with 10 bases in between. The CDR3 totals 13 residues. Germline lookup yields CDR1 ENHRY and CDR2 SYGVKD.

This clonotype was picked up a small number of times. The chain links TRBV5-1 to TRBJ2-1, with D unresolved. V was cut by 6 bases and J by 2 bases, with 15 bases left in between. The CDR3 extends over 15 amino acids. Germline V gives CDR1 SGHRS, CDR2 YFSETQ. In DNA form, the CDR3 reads TGCGCCAGCACCATACTCTGGGGTCCCTACAATGAGCAGTTCTTC. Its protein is CASTILWGPYNEQFF.

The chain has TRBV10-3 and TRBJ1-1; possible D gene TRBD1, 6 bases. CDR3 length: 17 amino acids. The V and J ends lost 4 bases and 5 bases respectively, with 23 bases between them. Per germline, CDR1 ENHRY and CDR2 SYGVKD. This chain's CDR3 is CAISGPTGGSSTTEAFF. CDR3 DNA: TGTGCCATCAGTGGTCCGACAGGTGGGTCCAGCACGACTGAAGCTTTCTTT.

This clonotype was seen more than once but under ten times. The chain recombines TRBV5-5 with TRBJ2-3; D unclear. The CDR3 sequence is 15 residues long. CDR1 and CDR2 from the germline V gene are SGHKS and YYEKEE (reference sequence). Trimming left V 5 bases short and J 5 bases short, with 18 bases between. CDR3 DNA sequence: TGTGCCAGCAGGGCTGCCCTAGTCGCCCAAGATACGCAGTATTTT. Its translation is CASRAALVAQDTQYF.

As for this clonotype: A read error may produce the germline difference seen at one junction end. As DNA, the CDR3 is TGTGCCAGTAGCTTAGACGTTGCGGGGCCAAACACAGATACGCAGTATTTT. Protein sequence: CASSLDVAGPNTDTQYF. This chain joins TRBV11-2 and TRBJ2-3, with D possibly TRBD2 on 6 matching bases. Germline V lookup: CDR1 SGHAT, CDR2 FQNNGV. The CDR3 is 17 residues long.

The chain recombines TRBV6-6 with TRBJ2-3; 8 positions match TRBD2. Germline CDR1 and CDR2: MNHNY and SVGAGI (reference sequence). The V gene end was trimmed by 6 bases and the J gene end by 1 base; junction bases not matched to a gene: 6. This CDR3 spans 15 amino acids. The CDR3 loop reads CASSPGGARTDTQYF. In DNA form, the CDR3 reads TGTGCCAGCAGCCCGGGGGGGGCTCGCACAGATACGCAGTATTTT.

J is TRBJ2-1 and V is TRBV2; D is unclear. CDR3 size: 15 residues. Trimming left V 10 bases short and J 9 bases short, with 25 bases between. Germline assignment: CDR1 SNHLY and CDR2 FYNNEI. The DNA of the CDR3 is TGTGCCACCACCCAAAGCCGGGTCGTGCTGGGTGAGCAGTTCTTC. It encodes CATTQSRVVLGEQFF. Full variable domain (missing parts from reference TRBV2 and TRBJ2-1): EPEVTQTPSHQVTQMGQEVILRCVPISNHLYFYWYRQILGQKVEFLVSFYNNEISEKSEIFDDQFSVERPDGSNFTLKIRSTKLEDSAMYFCATTQSRVVLGEQFFGPGTRLTVL.

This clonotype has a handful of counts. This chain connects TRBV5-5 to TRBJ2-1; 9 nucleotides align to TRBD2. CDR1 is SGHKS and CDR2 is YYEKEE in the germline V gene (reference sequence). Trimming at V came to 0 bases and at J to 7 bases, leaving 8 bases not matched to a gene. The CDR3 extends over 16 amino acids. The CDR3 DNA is TGTGCCAGCAGCTTGGAGTTTGGCCTAGCGGGGAATGAGCAGTTCTTC. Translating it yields CASSLEFGLAGNEQFF.

This chain's CDR3 is CASSYQRSVTNYGYTF. For the CDR3, the DNA is TGTGCCAGCAGTTACCAGCGGTCAGTGACTAACTATGGCTACACCTTC. This chain links TRBV6-2 or TRBV6-3 with TRBJ1-2; the D is unclear. The CDR3 is 16 amino acids. In germline, CDR1 is MNHEY, CDR2 SVGEGT. V was trimmed by 2 bases and J by 0 bases, leaving 13 bases between them.

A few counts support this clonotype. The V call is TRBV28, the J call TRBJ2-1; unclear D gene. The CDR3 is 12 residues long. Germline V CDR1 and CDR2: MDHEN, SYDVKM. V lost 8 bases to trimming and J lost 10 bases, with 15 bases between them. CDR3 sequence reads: CASATPTWEQFF. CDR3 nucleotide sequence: TGTGCCAGCGCGACCCCGACTTGGGAGCAGTTCTTC.

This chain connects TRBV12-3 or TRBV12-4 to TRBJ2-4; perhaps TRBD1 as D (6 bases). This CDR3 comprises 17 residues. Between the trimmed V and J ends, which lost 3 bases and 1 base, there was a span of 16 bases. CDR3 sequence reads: CASSFPTGQVAKNIQYF. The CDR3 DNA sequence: TGTGCCAGCAGTTTCCCAACAGGGCAAGTGGCCAAAAACATTCAGTACTTC.

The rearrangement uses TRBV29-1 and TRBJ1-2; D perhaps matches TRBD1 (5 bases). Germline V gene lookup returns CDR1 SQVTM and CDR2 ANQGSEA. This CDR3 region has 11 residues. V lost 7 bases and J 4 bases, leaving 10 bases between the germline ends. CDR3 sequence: CSAQGTYGYTF. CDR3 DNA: TGCAGCGCCCAAGGGACCTATGGCTACACCTTC.

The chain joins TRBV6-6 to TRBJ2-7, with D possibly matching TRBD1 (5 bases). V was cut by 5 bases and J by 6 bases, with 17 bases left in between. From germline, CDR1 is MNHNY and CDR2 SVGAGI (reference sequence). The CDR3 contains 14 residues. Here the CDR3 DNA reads TGTGCCAGCAGTACCGATTATAGGGGCGGCGAGCAGTACTTC. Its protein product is CASSTDYRGGEQYF.